The sequence of this TCR beta chain was determined in a study of shared clonotypes between healthy human individuals. None of the donors, who were healthy HIV-negative adults, had recently had acute infections or vaccinations. The table came from immunoSEQ multiplex PCR; TCRdb's copy has only in-frame clones and leaves some out. The sample contains 1 million to 1.2 million clones, roughly 80% of which appear only once. With 2 bases removed from V and 4 bases from J, the gap between germline ends came to 10 bases. This CDR3 comprises 15 residues. Per germline, CDR1 SGHRS and CDR2 YFSETQ. The TCR comes from a man between 18 and 35 years old in good health. Some clones in this sample may be carry-over from other donors' samples. The sample consisted of memory CD4+ T cells from PBMCs. Subset reported: CD45RA-negative fraction. The chain is built from TRBV5-1 and TRBJ2-6; D unclear. The CDR3 DNA reads TGCGCCAGCAGCTTAAACCTGGTCGGGGCCAACGTCCTGACTTTC. Protein product: CASSLNLVGANVLTF. Full variable domain (rest looked up from reference TRBV5-1 and TRBJ2-6): KAGVTQTPRYLIKTRGQQVTLSCSPISGHRSVSWYQQTPGQGLQFLFEYFSETQRNKGNFPGRFSGRQFSNSRSEMNVSTLELGDSALYLCASSLNLVGANVLTFGAGSRLTVL.